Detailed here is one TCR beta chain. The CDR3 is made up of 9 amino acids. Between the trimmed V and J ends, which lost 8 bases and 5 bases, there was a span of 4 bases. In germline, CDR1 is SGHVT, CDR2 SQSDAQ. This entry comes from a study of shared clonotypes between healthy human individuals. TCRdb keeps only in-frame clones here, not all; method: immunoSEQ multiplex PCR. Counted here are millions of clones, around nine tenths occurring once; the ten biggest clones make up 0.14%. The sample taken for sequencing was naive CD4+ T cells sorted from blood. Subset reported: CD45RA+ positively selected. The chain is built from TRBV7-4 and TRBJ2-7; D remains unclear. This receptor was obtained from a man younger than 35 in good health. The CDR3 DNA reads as TGTGCCAGCGGACACGAGCAGTACTTC. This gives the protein CASGHEQYF.